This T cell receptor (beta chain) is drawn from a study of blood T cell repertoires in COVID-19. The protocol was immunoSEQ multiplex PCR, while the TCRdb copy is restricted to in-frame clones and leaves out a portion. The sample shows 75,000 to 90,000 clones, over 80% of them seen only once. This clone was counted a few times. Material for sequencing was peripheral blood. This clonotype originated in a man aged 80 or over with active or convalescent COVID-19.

Here the CDR3 reads CATSDGTGGYQPQHF. The CDR3, as DNA: TGTGCCACCAGTGACGGGACAGGGGGCTATCAGCCCCAGCATTTT. The chain combines TRBV24-1 with TRBJ1-5; 12 nucleotides line up with TRBD1. Germline lookup yields CDR1 KGHDR and CDR2 SFDVKD. With V trimmed by 4 bases and J by 5 bases, 2 bases remained unmatched. This CDR3 region has 15 residues.